The 8 T cell receptor beta chains below come from one sample, sequenced in a study of blood T cell repertoires in COVID-19. The table came from immunoSEQ multiplex PCR; TCRdb's copy has only in-frame clones and leaves some out. Among about 270,000 clones listed, more than 85% were seen once. The material sequenced was PBMCs or T cells enriched from blood (not recorded which). Receptors were obtained from a man aged 35 to 55 who had been exposed to COVID-19.

This clone was picked up a small number of times. The chain recombines TRBV6-4 with TRBJ2-1; TRBD1 matches 11 bases. The CDR3 runs to 14 residues. V shed 3 bases, J shed 6 bases, and the junction held 1 base outside the gene matches. Germline V lookup: CDR1 MRHNA, CDR2 SNTAGT. This CDR3 is CASSEGTGGNEQFF. The CDR3 DNA sequence: TGTGCCAGCAGTGAGGGGACAGGGGGCAATGAGCAGTTCTTC.

The V and J genes are TRBV9 and TRBJ1-1; the match to TRBD1 covers 8 bases. The CDR3 runs to 15 residues. V dropped 0 bases and J dropped 7; count of bases not matched to a gene: 8. Germline CDR1 SGDLS, CDR2 YYNGEE. The DNA for the CDR3 is TGTGCCAGCAGCGTAGAAGCCGCGACAGGGGATGAAGCTTTCTTT. Translation: CASSVEAATGDEAFF. The full variable domain, in which reference TRBV9 and TRBJ1-1 provide the parts outside the CDR3, is DSGVTQTPKHLITATGQRVTLRCSPRSGDLSVYWYQQSLDQGLQFLIQYYNGEERAKGNILERFSAQQFPDLHSELNLSSLELGDSALYFCASSVEAATGDEAFFGQGTRLTVV.

V is TRBV2 and J is TRBJ1-4; TRBD1 matches 7 bases. This CDR3 has 16 residues. Germline CDR1 is SNHLY and CDR2 is FYNNEI. The trim removed 5 bases at V and 8 bases at J, leaving 14 bases unmatched. CDR3 DNA: TGTGCCAGCAGTACCTCCGGGACAGATCTGTGGGAAAAACTGTTTTTT. This sequence encodes CASSTSGTDLWEKLFF.

The genes are TRBV6-2 or TRBV6-3 and TRBJ2-1, with 11 bases matching TRBD2. The V gene end was trimmed by 3 bases and the J gene end by 6 bases; junction bases not matched to a gene: 7. The CDR3 has 16 amino acids. Per the germline V gene, CDR1 is MNHEY and CDR2 is SVGEGT. CDR3 nucleotide sequence: TGTGCCAGCAGTTATTTAGCGGGAGGGCCTCCCAATGAGCAGTTCTTC. Residues: CASSYLAGGPPNEQFF.

V gene TRBV28 combines with J gene TRBJ2-3; 8 bases map to TRBD1. The CDR3 extends over 14 amino acids. CDR1 is MDHEN and CDR2 is SYDVKM in the germline V gene. Germline trimming cut 6 bases from V and 1 base from J; bases unmatched to any gene: 3. The CDR3 bases are TGTGCCAGCAGACCGACAGGGGGCACAGATACGCAGTATTTT. It is translated as CASRPTGGTDTQYF.

The chain uses TRBV30 and TRBJ1-2; 9 nucleotides line up with TRBD1. The CDR3 is 16 residues long. The junction had 10 bases not matched to a gene; V was cut back by 1 base and J by 4 bases. In germline, CDR1 is GTSNPN, CDR2 SVGIG (reference sequence). In nucleotides, the CDR3 is TGTGCCTGGAGTGATTACTACGACAGGGGGGGCTATGGCTACACCTTC. Translation gives CAWSDYYDRGGYGYTF.

The V call is TRBV29-1, the J call TRBJ2-1, with D perhaps TRBD1 (6 bases). This CDR3 comprises 14 residues. V lost 7 bases to trimming and J lost 1 base, with 14 bases between them. The germline V gene encodes CDR1 SQVTM and CDR2 ANQGSEA. Here the CDR3 DNA reads TGCAGCGACCGGACACAGGGATCCTACAATGAGCAGTTCTTC. The encoded protein is CSDRTQGSYNEQFF.

The V call is TRBV29-1, the J call TRBJ2-1, with TRBD2 matching over 8 bases. Germline V lookup: CDR1 SQVTM, CDR2 ANQGSEA. The CDR3 loop spans 13 amino acids. Trimming removed 5 bases from V and 3 bases from J; junction bases left unmatched: 3. In nucleotides, the CDR3 is TGCAGCGTTCTTAGCGGGGACTACAATGAGCAGTTCTTC. Translation: CSVLSGDYNEQFF.